The clone carrying this T cell receptor beta chain was observed a few times. The data were taken from a study of human T cells and chemical hapten exposure. In the original processing: TCR counts had a median of about 92,000 per sample and spanned roughly 20,000 to 690,600. One entry per CDR3 protein results from TCRdb running MiXCR on the RACE reads. The V and J calls reflect TCRdb's pipeline rather than the authors' work. The sample shows roughly 100,000 distinct CDR3 sequences, about 12% of them seen only once. The time point is: pre-sensitization, week 0. Described treatment: therapeutic diphenylcyclopropenone sensitization with weekly scalp DPC. This CDR3 is built from 15 residues. The ends were cut back, 5 bases at V and 3 bases at J, with 14 bases in the middle. Germline CDR1 reads MNHNS; CDR2 reads SASEGT.

The chain is built from TRBV6-1 and TRBJ1-3; D gene ambiguous. The receptor was isolated from a woman aged 50 to 60 with alopecia areata. Some clones in this sample may be carry-over from other donors' samples. This specimen consisted of whole blood, obtained in connection with sensitization to the hapten diphenylcyclopropenone (DPC). The CDR3 DNA reads TGTGCCAGCAGTCCCCCAGAAGGGCATGGAAACACCATATATTTT. It translates to CASSPPEGHGNTIYF.